The T cell receptor beta chain under discussion was sequenced for a study of T cell responses to AZD1222 COVID-19 vaccine. Whole-study findings and limits: CD4 TCRs linked to vaccination spanned spike, dominating at 160-218 and 743-854. Unmutated regions of variants are reportedly targeted by nearly half of spike-specific TCRs.

Germline values: CDR1 ENHRY, CDR2 SYGVKD. The CDR3 has 15 residues. Trimming shortened V by 5 bases and J by 1 base, and 12 bases separated the two germline ends. Using immunoSEQ multiplex PCR, the repertoire was profiled, and TCRdb retains in-frame clones only, with some absent. The top ten hold approximately 3.9% of the sample, which has under 200,000 clones, about 92% seen once. A word on this clone: Its specificity is not known.

V usage is TRBV10-3 and J usage is TRBJ1-3, with D uncertain. The sequencing here drew on peripheral blood, taken on day 0 of AZD1222 vaccination. The source of this sequence is an adult in good health. The CDR3 sequence: CAISSEGRSGNTIYF. CDR3 DNA: TGTGCCATCAGTTCTGAGGGTCGATCTGGAAACACCATATATTTT.